This T cell receptor (beta chain) was found in a study of blood T cell repertoires in COVID-19. V was pared by 3 bases and J by 5 bases, with 14 bases between. Germline-derived CDR1 and CDR2 are LNHDA and SQIVND (reference sequence). The CDR3 consists of 15 residues. As handled by the study authors: Reference gene primers were amplified, and this amplification served to estimate nucleated cell counts. Generated by immunoSEQ multiplex PCR, the TCRdb table keeps only in-frame clones and is missing some. V and J calls and clone size are those listed in that table; D and trimming were worked out from the DNA. The sample holds 90,000 or so clones; about nine tenths are singletons and the top ten take about 1.7%.

The sequence came from a human donor with active COVID-19. The donor label of this sample is uncertain. The chain employs TRBV19 and TRBJ1-3; unclear D gene. Sequencing was carried out using peripheral blood. CDR3 sequence: CASSMKFTLRNTIYF. The CDR3 nucleotides read TGTGCCAGTAGTATGAAATTTACACTACGAAACACCATATATTTT. Based on the CDR3 plus reference TRBV19 and TRBJ1-3, the full variable domain is DGGITQSPKYLFRKEGQNVTLSCEQNLNHDAMYWYRQDPGQGLRLIYYSQIVNDFQKGDIAEGYSVSREKKESFPLTVTSAQKNPTAFYLCASSMKFTLRNTIYFGEGSWLTVV.